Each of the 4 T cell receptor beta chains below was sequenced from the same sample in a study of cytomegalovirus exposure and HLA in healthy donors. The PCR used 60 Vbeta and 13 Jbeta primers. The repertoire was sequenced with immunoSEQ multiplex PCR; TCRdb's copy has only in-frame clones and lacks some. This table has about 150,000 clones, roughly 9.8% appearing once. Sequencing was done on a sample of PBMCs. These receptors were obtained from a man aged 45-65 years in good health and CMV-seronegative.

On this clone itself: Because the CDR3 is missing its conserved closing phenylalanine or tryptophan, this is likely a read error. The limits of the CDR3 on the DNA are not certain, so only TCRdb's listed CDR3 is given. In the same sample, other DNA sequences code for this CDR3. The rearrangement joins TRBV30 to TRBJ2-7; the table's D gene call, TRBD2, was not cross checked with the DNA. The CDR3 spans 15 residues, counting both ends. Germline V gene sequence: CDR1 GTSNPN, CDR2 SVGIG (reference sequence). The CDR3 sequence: CAWSSPREGPYEKYL.

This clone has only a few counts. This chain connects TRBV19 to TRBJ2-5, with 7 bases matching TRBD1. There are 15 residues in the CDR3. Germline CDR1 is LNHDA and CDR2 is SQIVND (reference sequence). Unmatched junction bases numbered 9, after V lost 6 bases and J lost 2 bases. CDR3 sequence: CASRRTRDSQETQYF. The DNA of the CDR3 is TGTGCCAGTAGGCGGACCCGGGACAGTCAAGAGACCCAGTACTTC.

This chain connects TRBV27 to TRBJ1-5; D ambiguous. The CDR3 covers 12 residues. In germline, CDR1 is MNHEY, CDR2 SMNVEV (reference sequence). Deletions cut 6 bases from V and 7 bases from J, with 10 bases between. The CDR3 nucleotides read TGTGCCAGCAGCCTAAGAGGCCAGCCCCAGCATTTT. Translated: CASSLRGQPQHF.

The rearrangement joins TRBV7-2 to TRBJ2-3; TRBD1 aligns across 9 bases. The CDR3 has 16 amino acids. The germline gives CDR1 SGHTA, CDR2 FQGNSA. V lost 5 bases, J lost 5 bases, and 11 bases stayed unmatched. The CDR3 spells CASSPRSGQGRDTQYF. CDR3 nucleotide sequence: TGTGCCAGCAGCCCCCGCTCGGGACAGGGAAGAGATACGCAGTATTTT.